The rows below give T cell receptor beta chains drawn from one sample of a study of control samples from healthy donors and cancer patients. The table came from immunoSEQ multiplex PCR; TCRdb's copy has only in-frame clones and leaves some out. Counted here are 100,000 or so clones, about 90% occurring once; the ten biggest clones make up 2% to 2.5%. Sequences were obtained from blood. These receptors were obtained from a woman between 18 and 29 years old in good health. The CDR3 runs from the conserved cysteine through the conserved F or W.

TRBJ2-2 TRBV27 CASSLSRTGELFF
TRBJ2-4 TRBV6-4 CARAVGVAKNIQYF
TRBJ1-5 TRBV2 CASTWTGGRPQHF
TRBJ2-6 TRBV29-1 CNVDSGANVLTF
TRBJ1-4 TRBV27 CASSYGMTSHQLFF
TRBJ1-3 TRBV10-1 CASSPGGTGNTIYF
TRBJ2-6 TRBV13 CASSAEGRVGSGANVLTF
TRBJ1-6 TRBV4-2 CASSQDRRLDRVLSPLHF
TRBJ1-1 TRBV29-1 CSVVWEDREMNTEAFF
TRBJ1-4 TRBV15 CATSRDRGRLFF
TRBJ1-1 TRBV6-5 CASSPLGENTEAFF
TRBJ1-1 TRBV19 CASSLKVMNTEAFF
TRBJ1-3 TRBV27 CASSRVGGNTIYF
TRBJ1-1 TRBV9 CASSIEQGGGEAFF
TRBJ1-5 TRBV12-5 CASGLVASSGLNQPQHF
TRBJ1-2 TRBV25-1 CASSETGTGGNYGYTF
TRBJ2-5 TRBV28 CATLSEHLGETQYF
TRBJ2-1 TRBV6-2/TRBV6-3 CASSPLGALAVYNEQFF
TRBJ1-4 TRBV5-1 CASTRTGEKLFF
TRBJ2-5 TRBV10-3 CAIKTSGEETQYF
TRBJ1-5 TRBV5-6 CASSLRGGNQPQHF
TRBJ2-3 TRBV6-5 CASRVASTDTQYF
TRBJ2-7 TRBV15 CATSRAGQGASYEQYF
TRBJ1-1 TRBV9 CASSPRQGGEAFF
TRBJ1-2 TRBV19 CASIDSPSAVSYTF
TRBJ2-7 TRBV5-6 CASSDPGTGGGYYYEQYF
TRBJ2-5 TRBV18 CASSPPSGQGEETQYF
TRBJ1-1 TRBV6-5 CASGARGDTEAFF
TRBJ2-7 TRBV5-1 CASSAGLAGIISYEQYF
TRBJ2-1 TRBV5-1 CASSLVPTSGGAVSYNEQFF
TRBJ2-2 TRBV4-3 CASSQYSGRASGELFF
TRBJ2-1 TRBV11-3 CASSLGPGLQQFF
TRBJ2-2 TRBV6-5 CASRRDRVSTGELFF
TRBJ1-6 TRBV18 CASSPGVSPLHF
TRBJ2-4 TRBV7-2 CASSLVATPGQKKNIQYF
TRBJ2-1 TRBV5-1 CASSLDPNGAYNEQFF
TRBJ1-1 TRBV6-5 CASSPHGQGSEDFF
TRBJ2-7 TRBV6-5 CASSYGKDRPSYEQYF
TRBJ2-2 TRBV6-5 CASSTGTFLAGELFF
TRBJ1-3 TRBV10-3 CAISEGNTIYF
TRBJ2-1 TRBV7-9 CASSFRGGLEEEQFF
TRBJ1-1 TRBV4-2 CASSTRNRDRVSEAFF